This T cell receptor (beta chain) was found in a study of somatic mutations in cytotoxic T cells in rheumatoid arthritis. Whole-study results and caveats: Levels of CD8+ T-cell clonality in rheumatoid arthritis patients were statistically indistinguishable from those seen in age-matched healthy controls, with no significant difference. Of under 85 patients, fewer than 10 had a largest CD8+ clone that exceeded 20% of CD8+ cells. It was in rheumatoid arthritis patients, but not in healthy controls, that CD8+ clonality increased with age.

As concerns this clone: Its antigen is unknown.

Controls that were healthy consisted of blood donors whose median age was around 55 years (range roughly 21-75), with approximately 55% female. Profiled with immunoSEQ multiplex PCR; TCRdb holds only in-frame clones, not every one. The top ten clones hold about 10% of a sample with about 19,000 clones, about four fifths of them seen once. CDR3 length: 16 amino acids. Per the germline V gene, CDR1 is SGHAT and CDR2 is FQNNGV. The V segment lost 5 bases and the J segment 5 bases; nucleotides outside the gene matches: 11. The V call is TRBV11-2, the J call TRBJ2-1; 8 bases are shared with TRBD2. This receptor was obtained from a woman in her forties or fifties in good health. The sample comprised CD8+ T cells sorted from blood. CDR3: CASSETGWREDNEQFF. The CDR3 DNA reads TGTGCCAGCAGCGAAACTGGTTGGCGGGAGGACAATGAGCAGTTCTTC.